This T cell receptor (beta chain) was identified in a study of cytomegalovirus exposure and HLA in healthy donors. PCR used 60 Vbeta primers and 13 Jbeta primers. TCRdb's table, derived via immunoSEQ multiplex PCR, lists solely in-frame clones and lacks some. This repertoire includes about 72,000 clones. For this clone: The antigen is undetermined.

Study-wide results and caveats: Presence/absence analyses assumed roughly uniform sequencing depth across donors.

V dropped 11 bases and J dropped 0 bases, with 10 bases sitting between them. CDR1 and CDR2 (germline): ENHRY, SYGVKD. CDR3 length: 13 amino acids. V usage is TRBV10-3 and J usage is TRBJ2-2, with D possibly matching TRBD1 (6 bases). The sequenced sample was PBMCs. This sequence originates from a man aged 45-65 years in good health and CMV-seropositive. In DNA form, the CDR3 reads TGTGCCTCCCGGACAGCGAACACCGGGGAGCTGTTTTTT. This sequence encodes CASRTANTGELFF.